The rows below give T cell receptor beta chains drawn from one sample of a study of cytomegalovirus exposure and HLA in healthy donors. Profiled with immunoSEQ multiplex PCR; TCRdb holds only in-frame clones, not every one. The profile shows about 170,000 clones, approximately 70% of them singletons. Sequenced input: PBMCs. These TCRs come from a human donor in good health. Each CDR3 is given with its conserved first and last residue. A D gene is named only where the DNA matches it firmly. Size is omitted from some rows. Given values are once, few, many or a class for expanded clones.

CDR3aa: CASNRQGSYEQYF; CDR3nt: TGTGCCAGCAACCGACAGGGATCCTACGAGCAGTACTTC; d_gene: TRBD1; j_gene: TRBJ2-7; v_gene: TRBV6-5; abundance: NA
CDR3aa: CASRAGGDETQYF; CDR3nt: TGTGCCAGTAGGGCAGGGGGCGATGAGACCCAGTACTTC; d_gene: TRBD1; j_gene: TRBJ2-5; v_gene: TRBV19; abundance: once
CDR3aa: CASSLRQGVYGYTF; CDR3nt: TGTGCCAGCAGTCTGAGACAGGGGGTCTATGGCTACACCTTC; d_gene: TRBD1; j_gene: TRBJ1-2; v_gene: TRBV2; abundance: NA
CDR3aa: CASSRGTGAFGQPQHF; CDR3nt: TGTGCCAGTAGTAGAGGGACAGGGGCCTTCGGGCAGCCCCAGCATTTT; d_gene: TRBD1; j_gene: TRBJ1-5; v_gene: TRBV19; abundance: few
CDR3aa: CASTLRQGDPYEQYF; CDR3nt: TGTGCCAGCACCTTGCGGCAGGGGGACCCATACGAGCAGTACTTC; d_gene: TRBD1; j_gene: TRBJ2-7; v_gene: TRBV28; abundance: NA
CDR3aa: CASSLAGRQGASYGYTF; CDR3nt: TGTGCCAGCAGCTTAGCCGGTAGACAGGGGGCTAGCTATGGCTACACCTTC; d_gene: TRBD1; j_gene: TRBJ1-2; v_gene: TRBV7-2; abundance: few
CDR3aa: CASSEAGGESGYTF; CDR3nt: TGTGCCAGCAGTGAAGCAGGGGGAGAGAGTGGCTACACCTTC; d_gene: NA; j_gene: TRBJ1-2; v_gene: TRBV2; abundance: few
CDR3aa: CAKPGTDYSYEQYF; CDR3nt: TGTGCCAAACCCGGGACAGACTACTCCTACGAGCAGTACTTC; d_gene: TRBD1; j_gene: TRBJ2-7; v_gene: TRBV6-4; abundance: NA
CDR3aa: CASSPEGSPERALHF; CDR3nt: TGTGCCAGCAGCCCAGAGGGCAGTCCTGAACGGGCCCTCCACTTT; d_gene: NA; j_gene: TRBJ1-6; v_gene: TRBV9; abundance: once
CDR3aa: CASSPTGNEQFF; CDR3nt: TGTGCCAGCAGCCCGACAGGGAATGAGCAGTTCTTC; d_gene: TRBD1; j_gene: TRBJ2-1; v_gene: TRBV14; abundance: NA
CDR3aa: CASSYAQVNQPQHF; CDR3nt: TGTGCCAGCAGTTACGCGCAAGTCAATCAGCCCCAGCATTTT; d_gene: NA; j_gene: TRBJ1-5; v_gene: TRBV6-5; abundance: NA
CDR3aa: CAWTPRGIIAGYTF; CDR3nt: TGTGCCTGGACTCCCAGGGGAATTATAGCTGGCTACACCTTC; d_gene: NA; j_gene: TRBJ1-2; v_gene: TRBV30; abundance: NA
CDR3aa: CASSSNPGQGHEQYF; CDR3nt: TGTGCTAGCAGCTCTAATCCGGGACAGGGCCACGAGCAGTACTTC; d_gene: TRBD1; j_gene: TRBJ2-7; v_gene: TRBV7-7; abundance: NA
CDR3aa: CASSPLDLTDTQYF; CDR3nt: TGTGCCAGCAGTCCGCTAGACCTCACAGATACGCAGTATTTT; d_gene: NA; j_gene: TRBJ2-3; v_gene: TRBV5-4; abundance: NA
CDR3aa: CAGEYLQGVYNEQFF; CDR3nt: TGTGCCGGAGAGTACCTACAGGGTGTGTACAATGAGCAGTTCTTC; d_gene: NA; j_gene: TRBJ2-1; v_gene: TRBV6-4; abundance: NA
CDR3aa: CASRSVDFSYEQYF; CDR3nt: TGTGCCAGCAGGAGCGTGGACTTCTCCTACGAGCAGTACTTC; d_gene: NA; j_gene: TRBJ2-7; v_gene: TRBV6-5; abundance: NA
CDR3aa: CAGDSGTGLEQYF; CDR3nt: TGTGCCGGGGATTCCGGGACAGGGCTCGAGCAGTACTTC; d_gene: TRBD1; j_gene: TRBJ2-7; v_gene: TRBV6-1; abundance: few
CDR3aa: CASTPGQGHQPQHF; CDR3nt: TGTGCCAGCACCCCCGGACAGGGCCATCAGCCCCAGCATTTT; d_gene: TRBD1; j_gene: TRBJ1-5; v_gene: TRBV6-1; abundance: NA
CDR3aa: CASSPIGQGNEKLFF; CDR3nt: TGTGCCAGCAGCCCAATCGGCCAGGGTAATGAAAAACTGTTTTTT; d_gene: NA; j_gene: TRBJ1-4; v_gene: TRBV7-2; abundance: few
CDR3aa: CAISPSGDSYEQYF; CDR3nt: TGTGCCATCAGCCCTAGCGGGGACTCCTACGAGCAGTACTTC; d_gene: TRBD2; j_gene: TRBJ2-7; v_gene: TRBV10-3; abundance: NA
CDR3aa: CASSLVTSGYNEQFF; CDR3nt: TGTGCCAGCAGCCTCGTTACTAGCGGCTACAATGAGCAGTTCTTC; d_gene: TRBD2; j_gene: TRBJ2-1; v_gene: TRBV9; abundance: NA
CDR3aa: CSVGKTDRDNEQFF; CDR3nt: TGCAGCGTTGGGAAAACTGACAGGGATAATGAGCAGTTCTTC; d_gene: TRBD1; j_gene: TRBJ2-1; v_gene: TRBV29-1; abundance: NA
CDR3aa: CASSLQQGASEKLFF; CDR3nt: TGTGCCAGCAGCTTACAACAGGGGGCGAGTGAAAAACTGTTTTTT; d_gene: TRBD1; j_gene: TRBJ1-4; v_gene: TRBV5-4; abundance: NA
CDR3aa: CASSYQQGPGNEQFF; CDR3nt: TGTGCTAGCAGCTACCAACAGGGACCTGGGAATGAGCAGTTCTTC; d_gene: NA; j_gene: TRBJ2-1; v_gene: TRBV7-7; abundance: NA
CDR3aa: CASSHAFLLPRDGYTF; CDR3nt: TGCGCCAGCAGCCACGCATTCCTCCTACCGCGTGATGGCTACACCTTC; d_gene: NA; j_gene: TRBJ1-2; v_gene: TRBV4-1; abundance: NA
CDR3aa: CASSERAGRAPLHF; CDR3nt: TGTGCCAGCAGTGAAAGGGCAGGGAGGGCACCCCTCCACTTT; d_gene: NA; j_gene: TRBJ1-6; v_gene: TRBV6-1; abundance: NA
CDR3aa: CSAPVGNTIYF; CDR3nt: TGCAGTGCCCCGGTTGGAAACACCATATATTTT; d_gene: NA; j_gene: TRBJ1-3; v_gene: TRBV20-1; abundance: NA
CDR3aa: CASRLGDRGSGELFF; CDR3nt: TGTGCCAGCAGGCTGGGGGACAGGGGCTCCGGGGAGCTGTTTTTT; d_gene: TRBD1; j_gene: TRBJ2-2; v_gene: TRBV7-2; abundance: NA
CDR3aa: CASRPTGGEGYTF; CDR3nt: TGTGCCAGCAGACCGACAGGGGGCGAGGGCTACACCTTC; d_gene: TRBD1; j_gene: TRBJ1-2; v_gene: TRBV2; abundance: NA
CDR3aa: CASSPNGNSGNTIYF; CDR3nt: TGTGCCAGCAGCCCAAACGGGAACTCTGGAAACACCATATATTTT; d_gene: NA; j_gene: TRBJ1-3; v_gene: TRBV6-5; abundance: few
CDR3aa: CASSVGVADYSPSTDTQYF; CDR3nt: TGTGCCAGCAGCGTAGGGGTAGCGGACTATTCTCCTAGCACAGATACGCAGTATTTT; d_gene: NA; j_gene: TRBJ2-3; v_gene: TRBV9; abundance: few
CDR3aa: CAWSYGAANEKLFF; CDR3nt: TGTGCCTGGAGTTATGGGGCGGCTAATGAAAAACTGTTTTTT; d_gene: NA; j_gene: TRBJ1-4; v_gene: TRBV30; abundance: NA
CDR3aa: CASSFGQEAFF; CDR3nt: TGCGCCAGCAGCTTCGGACAGGAAGCTTTCTTT; d_gene: NA; j_gene: TRBJ1-1; v_gene: TRBV5-1; abundance: NA
CDR3aa: CASSLQYNPQNSPLHF; CDR3nt: TGTGCCAGCAGCTTACAATACAACCCACAGAATTCACCCCTCCACTTT; d_gene: NA; j_gene: TRBJ1-6; v_gene: TRBV7-2; abundance: NA
CDR3aa: CASSPGQGSGYTF; CDR3nt: TGTGCCAGCAGCCCGGGACAGGGTAGTGGCTACACCTTC; d_gene: TRBD1; j_gene: TRBJ1-2; v_gene: TRBV5-4; abundance: NA
CDR3aa: CASSFPTIGRNTEAFF; CDR3nt: TGCGCCAGCAGCTTCCCCACAATTGGCCGTAACACTGAAGCTTTCTTT; d_gene: NA; j_gene: TRBJ1-1; v_gene: TRBV5-1; abundance: NA
CDR3aa: CATTTGTTNEKLFF; CDR3nt: TGTGCCACCACGACAGGGACAACTAATGAAAAACTGTTTTTT; d_gene: TRBD1; j_gene: TRBJ1-4; v_gene: TRBV15; abundance: once
CDR3aa: CASSRDRGGYTF; CDR3nt: TGCGCCAGCAGTCGGGACAGGGGAGGCTACACCTTC; d_gene: TRBD1; j_gene: TRBJ1-2; v_gene: TRBV4-1; abundance: NA
CDR3aa: CASSLPLRDSIGQETQYF; CDR3nt: TGCGCCAGCAGCTTGCCGCTCCGGGACTCAATCGGGCAAGAGACCCAGTACTTC; d_gene: NA; j_gene: TRBJ2-5; v_gene: TRBV5-1; abundance: NA
CDR3aa: CASGLGQQPQHF; CDR3nt: TGTGCCAGCGGGCTTGGGCAGCAGCCCCAGCATTTT; d_gene: NA; j_gene: TRBJ1-5; v_gene: TRBV6-5; abundance: once